This T cell receptor beta chain was sequenced during a study of CD8+ T cells in alopecia areata. Study-level information: People stayed on tofacitinib for 6 to 18 months, then stopped the drug for 6 months. Study findings and constraints: Especially in alopecia totalis/universalis, lesional scalp showed greater clonality than normal scalp did. Throughout tofacitinib, many expanded lesional clones continued to persist in scalp and blood.

Extraction and reverse transcription of RNA yielded cDNA as the sequencing template. Using immunoSEQ multiplex PCR, the repertoire was profiled, and TCRdb retains in-frame clones only, with some absent. The sample has 85,000 to 95,000 clones, about two thirds seen once. This clone appeared a few times. Its antigen is undetermined. Treatment described: oral pan-JAK inhibitor, 5-10 mg twice daily. Investigators sorted PBMCs to obtain both CD4+ and CD8+ T cells. The sequence derives from a human donor with alopecia areata. The input for sequencing was CD8+ T cells sorted from blood, taken at roughly week 45, from a patient treated with tofacitinib.

This chain's CDR3 is CASSEYDSKGYNEQFF. CDR3 DNA sequence: TGTGCCAGCAGTGAATATGACAGTAAAGGATACAATGAGCAGTTCTTC. J is TRBJ2-1 and V is TRBV6-1, with D tentatively TRBD1 (5 bases). CDR1 MNHNS and CDR2 SASEGT come from the germline V gene. This CDR3 region has 16 residues. Trimming took off 2 bases at V and 4 bases at J, with 15 bases between the two ends.